This T cell receptor (beta chain) was documented in a study of T cells in Graves' hyperthyroidism and ophthalmopathy. Looking at the study overall: Peripheral blood was taken when the disease was first diagnosed, before any treatment began.

Study-wide results and caveats: Blood also contained most expanded thyroid clonotypes above 0.001. A model built on 13 V-J features separated ophthalmopathy from stable hyperthyroidism.

Authors of the study amplified TCR beta CDR3 regions from RNA transcripts. The HTBI primer set was used in a first-round RT-PCR of the TCR CDR3. TCRdb fed the multiplex PCR reads into MiXCR, producing one record per CDR3 protein. Altogether approximately 570,000 distinct CDR3 sequences are present, 15% to 20% being singletons, with the ten largest covering roughly 47%. Worth noting for this clonotype: Its antigen is as yet unknown. A read error may account for a junction end that differs from germline.

Each ophthalmopathy patient scored at least 3 on the Clinical Activity Score and at least 4 on NOSPECS grade, with duration under 3 months. Sample: blood. The source is a man in his forties or fifties with Graves' ophthalmopathy.

The CDR3 region has the DNA TGTGCCAGCCTGTCGGACGGGACCTACGAAAAACTGCTTTTT. This encodes CASLSDGTYEKLLF. The J gene is TRBJ1-4, the V gene TRBV7-3; D is possibly TRBD1 (5 bases). This CDR3 has 14 residues. Germline loops: CDR1 SGHTA, CDR2 FQGTGA. Complete variable domain (other parts from reference TRBV7-3 and TRBJ1-4): GAGVSQTPSNKVTEKGKYVELRCDPISGHTALYWYRQSLGQGPEFLIYFQGTGAADDSGLPNDRFFAVRPEGSVSTLKIQRTERGDSAVYLCASLSDGTYEKLLFGSGTQLSVL.